This T cell receptor beta chain was observed in a study of T cell responses to AZD1222 COVID-19 vaccine. Study summary: The study pooled second doses at about 4 or about 12 weeks.

This clone came up a few times. Its antigen is unidentified. The method was immunoSEQ multiplex PCR; TCRdb's version includes in-frame clones alone and lacks a portion of them. The profile shows some 110,000 clones, approximately 84% of them singletons. The study's findings and limits: Repertoire sampling occurred only after the peak T cell response. Unmutated regions of variants are reportedly targeted by nearly half of spike-specific TCRs.

This clonotype originated in an adult in good health. Here the sequenced sample was peripheral blood, taken on day 0 of AZD1222 vaccination.

The CDR3 sequence is CASSGTGYDTEAFF. For the CDR3, the DNA is TGTGCCAGCAGCGGCACAGGGTACGACACTGAAGCTTTCTTT. The gene calls are TRBV7-9 and TRBJ1-1; TRBD1 might be the D (6 bases). In germline, CDR1 is SEHNR, CDR2 FQNEAQ (reference sequence). Trimming stripped 5 bases from V and 3 bases from J, with 13 bases between. This CDR3 comprises 14 residues.